This T cell receptor beta chain originates from a study of blood T cell repertoires in COVID-19. The overall study: Italy, Spain and the United States were the sources of the convalescent and acute COVID-19 samples. PBMCs, B-cell-depleted T cells, or T cells provided the cDNA or gDNA that made up the material.

In the original workflow: Reference gene primer amplification yielded estimated nucleated cell counts. Only in-frame clones appear in the TCRdb table, and some are missing; sequencing was by immunoSEQ multiplex PCR. V, J and clone size reflect that table, while D and trimming were determined from the DNA. The sample carries 160,000 or so clones, about 80% recorded once. V lost 3 bases and J 6 bases, leaving 12 bases between the germline ends. The CDR3 has 15 residues. The V gene's germline CDR1 is SGHTA and CDR2 FQGNSA. This clone came up once. The TCR comes from a man aged 55 to 69 with acute or convalescent COVID-19. The rearrangement links TRBV7-2 to TRBJ1-6; no clear D gene. The specimen was peripheral blood. As DNA, the CDR3 is TGTGCCAGCAGCTTGTCACGGCTAGGTAATTCACCCCTCCACTTT. Its protein is CASSLSRLGNSPLHF. Filled out from reference TRBV7-2 and TRBJ1-6, the complete variable domain reads GAGVSQSPSNKVTEKGKDVELRCDPISGHTALYWYRQSLGQGLEFLIYFQGNSAPDKSGLPSDRFSAERTGGSVSTLTIQRTQQEDSAVYLCASSLSRLGNSPLHFGNGTRLTVT.